Below, one T cell receptor (beta chain) is given with its context. Its antigen remains unidentified. The entry originates in a study of graft-versus-host responses after intestinal transplantation. Looking at the study overall: Recipients were given multivisceral, liver-intestinal, or isolated intestinal transplants. Tacrolimus plus steroids were given to all recipients for 2 to 4 years, preceded by anti-thymocyte globulin induction. Whole-study findings and limits: Early declines in HvG clones that occurred post-transplant were associated with peak circulating GvH clone levels. Elevated graft-versus-host to host-versus-graft clonal ratios in allografts were recorded for patients with graft-donor T cell macrochimerism.

V gave up 1 base and J gave up 9 bases, with 8 bases separating them. The CDR3 extends over 12 amino acids. Germline CDR1 reads SGHDT; CDR2 reads YYEEEE. Generated by immunoSEQ multiplex PCR, the TCRdb table keeps only in-frame clones and is missing some. The data show some 90,000 clones, 75% to 95% seen once. The material sequenced was unstimulated CD8+ T cells sorted from spleen or lymph node cells, taken before intestinal transplant. The chain joins TRBV5-6 to TRBJ1-3, with a weak D call TRBD1 (5 bases). This TCR derives from a human donor who received an intestinal transplant. In DNA, the CDR3 is TGTGCCAGCAGCTTGTGGGACGGCACCATATATTTT. The encoded protein is CASSLWDGTIYF.